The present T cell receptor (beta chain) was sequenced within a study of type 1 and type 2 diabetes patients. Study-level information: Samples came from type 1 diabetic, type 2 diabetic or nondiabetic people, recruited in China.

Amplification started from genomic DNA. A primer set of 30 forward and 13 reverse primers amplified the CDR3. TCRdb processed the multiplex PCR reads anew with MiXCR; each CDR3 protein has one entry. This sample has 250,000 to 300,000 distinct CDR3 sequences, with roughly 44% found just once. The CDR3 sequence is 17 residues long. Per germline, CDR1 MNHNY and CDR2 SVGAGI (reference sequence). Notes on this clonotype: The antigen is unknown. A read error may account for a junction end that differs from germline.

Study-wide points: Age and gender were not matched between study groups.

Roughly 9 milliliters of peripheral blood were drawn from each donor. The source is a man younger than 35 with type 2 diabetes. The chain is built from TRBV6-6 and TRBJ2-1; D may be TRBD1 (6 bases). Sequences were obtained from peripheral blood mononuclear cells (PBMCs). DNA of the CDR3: TGCGCCAGCAGTGAGTCGAGATTCGGGAAGGGGGAGAGTGAGCAGTTCTTC. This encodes CASSESRFGKGESEQFF.